The 10 T cell receptor beta chains reported below all come from one sample, sequenced in a study of shared clonotypes between healthy human individuals. Libraries were prepared by immunoSEQ multiplex PCR; TCRdb keeps only in-frame clonotypes and omits some of them. Here the sample spans about 1.1 million clones, about 80% being singletons. The sample taken for sequencing was memory CD4+ T cells from PBMCs. Subset: CD45RA-negative fraction. The receptors shown here come from a man younger than 35 in good health. Some clones in this sample may be carry-over from other donors' samples.

The genes are TRBV13 and TRBJ2-2; 7 positions match TRBD1. CDR3 size: 17 residues. V lost 4 bases, J lost 4 bases, and 12 bases stayed unmatched. Germline CDR1 and CDR2: PRHDT and FYEKMQ (reference sequence). The CDR3 coding sequence is TGTGCCAGCAGCTACCGACGGGACAGCATCCCCACCGGGGAGCTGTTTTTT. It encodes CASSYRRDSIPTGELFF.

The CDR3 protein is CASSLGGSDRFF. The CDR3 DNA reads TGTGCCAGCAGCTTAGGTGGTAGCGATCGGTTCTTC. The V and J genes are TRBV7-2 and TRBJ2-1, with a weak D call TRBD2 (5 bases). The CDR3 loop spans 12 amino acids. Germline-derived CDR1 and CDR2 are SGHTA and FQGNSA. V lost 1 base and J lost 15, with 13 bases in between.

The chain has TRBV9 and TRBJ2-3; 11 positions match TRBD2. The V gene's germline CDR1 is SGDLS and CDR2 YYNGEE. CDR3 length: 16 residues. Trimming took 7 bases from V and 2 from J; bases not matched to a gene: 9. The CDR3 DNA is TGTGCCAGCGCCACCGGGACTAGCGGCCACACAGATACGCAGTATTTT. Residues: CASATGTSGHTDTQYF.

The chain recombines TRBV10-1 with TRBJ2-2; TRBD1 aligns across 9 bases. The germline gives CDR1 WNHNN, CDR2 SYGVQD (reference sequence). The length of the CDR3 is 15 residues. The junction had 5 bases not matched to a gene; V was cut back by 6 bases and J by 3 bases. The CDR3 reads CASSPDRGYTGELFF. The CDR3 bases are TGCGCCAGCAGCCCGGACAGGGGCTACACCGGGGAGCTGTTTTTT.

This clone appeared a few times. Other DNA sequences within the sample encode an identical CDR3. V is TRBV28 and J is TRBJ1-2; D unclear. V lost 6 bases and J 7 bases, leaving 9 bases between the germline ends. There are 11 residues in the CDR3. CDR1 is MDHEN and CDR2 is SYDVKM in the germline V gene. The CDR3 coding sequence is TGTGCCAGCAGCCGCGGGCGTGGCTACACCTTC. It specifies CASSRGRGYTF.

The chain uses TRBV7-2 and TRBJ1-1; no clear D. V was clipped by 5 bases and J by 1 base, with 14 bases between them. Germline CDR1 SGHTA, CDR2 FQGNSA. The CDR3 covers 15 residues. Here the CDR3 reads CASSLQAGTNTEAFF. The CDR3 nucleotides read TGTGCCAGCAGCCTTCAGGCGGGAACGAACACTGAAGCTTTCTTT. Full variable domain (remainder filled in from reference TRBV7-2 and TRBJ1-1): GAGVSQSPSNKVTEKGKDVELRCDPISGHTALYWYRQSLGQGLEFLIYFQGNSAPDKSGLPSDRFSAERTGGSVSTLTIQRTQQEDSAVYLCASSLQAGTNTEAFFGQGTRLTVV.

This clone showed up many times. This sequence joins TRBV7-2 and TRBJ2-3, with a possible D match to TRBD1 (5 bases). In germline, CDR1 is SGHTA, CDR2 FQGNSA. The CDR3 is 15 amino acids. Between the trimmed V and J ends, which lost 6 bases and 2 bases, there was a span of 15 bases. The CDR3 region is CASSKYRQITDTQYF. CDR3 coding DNA: TGTGCCAGCAGTAAATACAGGCAGATCACAGATACGCAGTATTTT.

With regard to this clone: The sample has other DNA sequences that encode this CDR3 too. The chain links TRBV28 to TRBJ2-7, with 8 positions matching TRBD2. The CDR3 spans 16 residues. Germline values: CDR1 MDHEN, CDR2 SYDVKM. The V segment lost 3 bases and the J segment 0 bases; nucleotides outside the gene matches: 7. CDR3 sequence: CASSFSLAGLSYEQYF. The CDR3 DNA follows: TGTGCCAGCAGTTTCTCTCTAGCGGGTCTCTCCTACGAGCAGTACTTC.

The chain's CDR3 is CSVEGQSNEKLFF. In DNA, the CDR3 is TGCAGCGTTGAAGGACAGTCTAATGAAAAACTGTTTTTT. V gene TRBV29-1 combines with J gene TRBJ1-4; D is perhaps TRBD1 (5 bases). CDR3 length: 13 residues. Trimming removed 1 base at V and 3 bases at J, with 6 bases between. The germline V gene encodes CDR1 SQVTM and CDR2 ANQGSEA.

This chain uses TRBV5-8 with TRBJ2-2, with 10 nucleotides matching TRBD1. The CDR3 has 18 amino acids. CDR1 is SGHTS, CDR2 YDEGEE, per germline. With 4 bases clipped from V and 3 bases from J, the junction kept 12 bases outside the gene matches. The chain's CDR3 is CASSRAKGQGLYTGELFF. For the CDR3, the DNA is TGTGCCAGCAGCCGAGCTAAGGGACAGGGGTTGTACACCGGGGAGCTGTTTTTT.